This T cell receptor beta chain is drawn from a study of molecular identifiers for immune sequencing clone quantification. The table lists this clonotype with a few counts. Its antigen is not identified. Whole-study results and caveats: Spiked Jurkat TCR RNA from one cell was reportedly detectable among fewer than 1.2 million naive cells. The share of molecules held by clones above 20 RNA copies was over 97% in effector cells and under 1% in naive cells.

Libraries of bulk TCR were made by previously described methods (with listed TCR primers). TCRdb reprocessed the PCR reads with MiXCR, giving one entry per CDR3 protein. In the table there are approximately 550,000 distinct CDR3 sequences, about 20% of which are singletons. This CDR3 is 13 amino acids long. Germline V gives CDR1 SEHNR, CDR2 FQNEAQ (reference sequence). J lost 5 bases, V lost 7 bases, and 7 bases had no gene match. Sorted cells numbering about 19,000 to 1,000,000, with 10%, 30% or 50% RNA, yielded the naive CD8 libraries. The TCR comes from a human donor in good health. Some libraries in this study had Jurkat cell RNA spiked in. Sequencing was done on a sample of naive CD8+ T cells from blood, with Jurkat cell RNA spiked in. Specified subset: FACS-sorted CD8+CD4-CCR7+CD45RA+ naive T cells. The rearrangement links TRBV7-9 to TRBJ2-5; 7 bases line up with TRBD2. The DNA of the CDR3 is TGTGCCAGCACCATAACTAGCGTGGAGACCCAGTACTTC. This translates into CASTITSVETQYF.